The 15 T cell receptor beta chains below were found in one sample sequenced in a study of Ad26.COV2.S vaccination and SARS-CoV-2 variants. As for treatment: some 19 received Ad26.COV2.S at low or high dose, single or two shots; roughly five received placebo; per-sample allocation not given. After the first vaccine or placebo injection, samples were drawn on day 63. Clones were read by immunoSEQ multiplex PCR, and TCRdb kept only the in-frame ones, dropping some. The sample has 300,000 to 400,000 clones; around four fifths are singletons. The source material was peripheral blood, sampled in a trial of Ad26.COV2.S vaccine versus placebo. The receptors come from a person aged 18 to 65 who received the Ad26.COV2.S COVID-19 vaccine or a placebo.

This clone has only a few counts. This sequence joins TRBV5-1 and TRBJ1-2; 7 bases are shared with TRBD1. The CDR3 runs to 14 residues. The V gene end was trimmed by 0 bases and the J gene end by 4 bases; junction bases not matched to a gene: 3. Per the germline V gene, CDR1 is SGHRS and CDR2 is YFSETQ. CDR3 protein: CASSLGDSFYGYTF. CDR3 sequence (DNA): TGCGCCAGCAGCTTGGGGGACAGCTTCTATGGCTACACCTTC.

This clone was found once. This sequence joins TRBV7-6 and TRBJ1-3, with D unclear. The ends were cut back, 5 bases at V and 0 bases at J, with 11 bases in the middle. From germline, CDR1 is SGHVS and CDR2 FNYEAQ. This CDR3 comprises 15 residues. Written as DNA, the CDR3 is TGTGCCAGCAGCCCGCCCCCCAGCTCTGGAAACACCATATATTTT. Amino acid sequence: CASSPPPSSGNTIYF. The entire variable domain, with the rest obtained from reference TRBV7-6 and TRBJ1-3, is as follows: GAGVSQSPRYKVTKRGQDVALRCDPISGHVSLYWYRQALGQGPEFLTYFNYEAQQDKSGLPNDRFSAERPEGSISTLTIQRTEQRDSAMYRCASSPPPSSGNTIYFGEGSWLTVV.

This clone showed up just a few times. The J gene is TRBJ2-6, the V gene TRBV7-9; D may correspond to TRBD1 or TRBD2 (5 bases each). Germline CDR1 and CDR2: SEHNR and FQNEAQ (reference sequence). Trimming removed 5 bases from V and 2 bases from J, with 10 bases in between. The CDR3 totals 15 residues. CDR3 coding DNA: TGTGCCAGCAGCCCCAGAGGGGCTGGGGCCAACGTCCTGACTTTC. Its protein product is CASSPRGAGANVLTF.

This chain connects TRBV4-2 to TRBJ1-5; D is undetermined. Per the germline V gene, CDR1 is LGHNA and CDR2 is YNFKEQ. The V end lost 1 base, the J end lost 4 bases, and 17 bases lay between the germline ends. There are 17 residues in the CDR3. CDR3 in amino acids: CASSQVAREATNQPQHF. The CDR3 region has the DNA TGTGCCAGCAGCCAAGTTGCTCGGGAGGCAACGAATCAGCCCCAGCATTTT.

The V and J genes are TRBV5-1 and TRBJ2-7, with a weak D call TRBD2 (5 bases). Germline lookup yields CDR1 SGHRS and CDR2 YFSETQ. Trimming left V 4 bases short and J 1 base short, with 15 bases between. The CDR3 loop spans 15 amino acids. The CDR3 loop reads CASSPSGVISYEQYF. CDR3 DNA sequence: TGCGCCAGCAGCCCGAGCGGAGTCATATCCTACGAGCAGTACTTC.

This chain connects TRBV11-2 to TRBJ2-7; TRBD1 matches 9 bases. The CDR3 consists of 18 residues. J was trimmed by 3 bases and V by 1 base; bases with no gene match: 13. CDR1 is SGHAT, CDR2 FQNNGV, per germline. The CDR3 is CASSLVAVAGQGFYEQYF. The CDR3 DNA reads as TGTGCCAGCAGCTTAGTGGCGGTGGCGGGACAGGGTTTCTACGAGCAGTACTTC.

The CDR3 region has the DNA TGTGCCAGTAGTTCCCTGGGGGACAGCCGCACAGATACGCAGTATTTT. As protein: CASSSLGDSRTDTQYF. V and J are TRBV19 and TRBJ2-3, with TRBD1 identical over 7 bases. After removal of 5 bases from V and 1 base from J, the junction contained 9 bases not matched to a gene. Germline lookup yields CDR1 LNHDA and CDR2 SQIVND (reference sequence). The CDR3 extends over 16 amino acids.

As DNA, the CDR3 is TGTGCCTGCAGACTAGCGGGGGGTTGGGAGACCCAGTACTTC. It yields the protein CACRLAGGWETQYF. The chain links TRBV30 to TRBJ2-5; 13 nucleotides align to TRBD2. This CDR3 region has 14 residues. Germline CDR1 GTSNPN, CDR2 SVGIG (reference sequence). Unmatched junction bases numbered 6, after V lost 6 bases and J lost 5 bases. Full variable domain (missing parts from reference TRBV30 and TRBJ2-5): SQTIHQWPATLVQPVGSPLSLECTVEGTSNPNLYWYRQAAGRGLQLLFYSVGIGQISSEVPQNLSASRPQDRQFILSSKKLLLSDSGFYLCACRLAGGWETQYFGPGTRLLVL.

In the case of this clone: Additional DNA sequences in this sample encode the identical CDR3. V usage is TRBV28 and J usage is TRBJ1-2; D might be TRBD1 (5 bases). The ends were cut back, 2 bases at V and 6 bases at J, with 10 bases in the middle. This CDR3 comprises 13 residues. Germline CDR1 reads MDHEN; CDR2 reads SYDVKM. CDR3 DNA: TGTGCCAGCAGTTTACCCAGGGTCGATGGCTACACCTTC. The encoded protein is CASSLPRVDGYTF.

The V call is TRBV15, the J call TRBJ1-1; D is unresolved. Trimming removed 0 bases at V and 5 bases at J, with 13 bases between. Germline CDR1 LNHNV, CDR2 YYDKDF (reference sequence). The CDR3 runs 15 residues. Written as DNA, the CDR3 is TGTGCCACCAGCAGAGATTTACGGTTTACTACTGAAGCTTTCTTT. It encodes CATSRDLRFTTEAFF.

The chain joins TRBV30 to TRBJ1-2; the match to TRBD1 covers 8 bases. In germline, CDR1 is GTSNPN, CDR2 SVGIG (reference sequence). J lost 7 bases, V lost 2 bases, and 6 bases had no gene match. The CDR3 is made up of 13 amino acids. The CDR3 DNA follows: TGTGCCTGGAGTACCCAGGGGGCTGGTGGCTACACCTTC. Protein product: CAWSTQGAGGYTF.

This clone was picked up a small number of times. The chain links TRBV27 to TRBJ2-3; D may be TRBD2 (7 bases). Looked up from germline, CDR1 is MNHEY and CDR2 is SMNVEV (reference sequence). V lost 6 bases, J lost 9 bases, and 31 bases lay in between. The CDR3 length is 18 residues. CDR3 region: CASSSGRGASVLRETQYF. The DNA for the CDR3 is TGTGCCAGCAGCTCGGGTCGGGGGGCCTCTGTCCTTCGCGAGACGCAGTATTTT.

The chain employs TRBV7-9 and TRBJ1-2; D may be TRBD1 (6 bases). V gave up 5 bases and J gave up 6 bases, with 19 bases separating them. The CDR3 is 15 residues long. Germline V gives CDR1 SEHNR, CDR2 FQNEAQ (reference sequence). CDR3 region: CASSVSGGRGDGYTF. The CDR3, as DNA: TGTGCCAGCAGCGTCTCGGGTGGTAGGGGGGATGGCTACACCTTC.

On this clone: Different DNA sequences within this sample yield the same CDR3. The chain joins TRBV9 to TRBJ1-5, with D tentatively TRBD1 (6 bases). This CDR3 comprises 14 residues. V was shortened by 2 bases and J by 6 bases, with 12 bases between the two germline ends. Germline assignment: CDR1 SGDLS and CDR2 YYNGEE. The CDR3 loop reads CASSVEGVGQPQHF. CDR3 DNA: TGTGCCAGCAGCGTTGAGGGGGTGGGTCAGCCCCAGCATTTT.

The genes are TRBV19 and TRBJ2-2; 7 bases are a match to TRBD2. J was trimmed by 1 base and V by 5 bases; bases with no gene match: 4. CDR1 is LNHDA, CDR2 SQIVND, per germline (reference sequence). This CDR3 spans 15 amino acids. CDR3 bases: TGTGCCAGTAGTGTCCGCGGGGGGAACACCGGGGAGCTGTTTTTT. This sequence encodes CASSVRGGNTGELFF.